This T cell receptor beta chain was sequenced for a study of blood T cell repertoires in COVID-19. Study context: Material from acute and convalescent COVID-19 was sourced from the United States, Italy and Spain.

This clone was seen once. Per the original methods: Estimates of nucleated cell counts were drawn from the amplification of reference gene primers. Profiled with immunoSEQ multiplex PCR; TCRdb holds only in-frame clones, not every one. That table supplies the V and J calls and clone size; D and trimming were determined from the DNA. The sample includes over 200,000 clones, under 90% of them seen just once. Cohort allocation depended upon clinical history that participants reported. Among Cohort 3 donors, those recovered had two negative PCRs, clearance, or symptom resolution. The CDR3 extends over 11 amino acids. The germline V gene has CDR1 ENHRY and CDR2 SYGVKD. V lost 10 bases to trimming and J lost 7 bases, with 13 bases between them.

The receptor comes from a man aged 18-30 years who had recovered from COVID-19. Sequencing was done on a sample of PBMCs or T cells enriched from blood (not recorded which). V is TRBV10-3 and J is TRBJ1-2; D gene uncertain. The CDR3 DNA follows: TGTGCCACCAATTACGCCGGTGGCTACACCTTC. Its translation is CATNYAGGYTF.